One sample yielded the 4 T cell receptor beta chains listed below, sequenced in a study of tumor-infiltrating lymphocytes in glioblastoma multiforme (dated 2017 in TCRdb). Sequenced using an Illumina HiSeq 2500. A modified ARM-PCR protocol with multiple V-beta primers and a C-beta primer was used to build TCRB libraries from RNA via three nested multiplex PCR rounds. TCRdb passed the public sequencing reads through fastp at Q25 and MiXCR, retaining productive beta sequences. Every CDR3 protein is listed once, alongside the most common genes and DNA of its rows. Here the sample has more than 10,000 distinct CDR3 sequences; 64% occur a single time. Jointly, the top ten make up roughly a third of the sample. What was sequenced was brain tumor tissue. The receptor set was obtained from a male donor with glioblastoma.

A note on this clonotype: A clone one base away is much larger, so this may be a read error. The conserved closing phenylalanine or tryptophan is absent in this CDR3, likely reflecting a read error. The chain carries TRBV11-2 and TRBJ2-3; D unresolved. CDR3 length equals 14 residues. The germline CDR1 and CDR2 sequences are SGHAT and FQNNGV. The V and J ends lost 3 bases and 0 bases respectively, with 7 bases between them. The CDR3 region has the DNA TGTGCCAGCAGCTTTATCGGTAGCACAGATACGCAGTATTCT. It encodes CASSFIGSTDTQYS.

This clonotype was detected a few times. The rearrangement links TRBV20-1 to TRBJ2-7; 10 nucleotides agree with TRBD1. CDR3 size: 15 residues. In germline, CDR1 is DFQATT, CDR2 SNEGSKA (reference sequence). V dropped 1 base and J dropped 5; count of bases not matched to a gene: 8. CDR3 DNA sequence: TGCAGTGCTAGAGGGAAAGGACAGGGGGAGGACGAGCAGTACTTC. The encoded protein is CSARGKGQGEDEQYF.

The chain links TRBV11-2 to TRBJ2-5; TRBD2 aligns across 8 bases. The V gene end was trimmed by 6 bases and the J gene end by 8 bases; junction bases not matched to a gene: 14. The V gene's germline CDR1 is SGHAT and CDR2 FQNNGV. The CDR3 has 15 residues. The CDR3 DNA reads TGTGCCAGCAGTCCTAACGCGGGAGGCCAAGGAACCCAGTACTTC. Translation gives CASSPNAGGQGTQYF.

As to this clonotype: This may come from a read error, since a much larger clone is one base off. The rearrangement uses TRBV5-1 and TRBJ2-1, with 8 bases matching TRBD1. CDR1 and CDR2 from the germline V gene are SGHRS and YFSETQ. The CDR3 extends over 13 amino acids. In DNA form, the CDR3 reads TGCGCCAGCAGCCCAGGACAGGGCAATGGGCAGCTCTTC. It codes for CASSPGQGNGQLF.